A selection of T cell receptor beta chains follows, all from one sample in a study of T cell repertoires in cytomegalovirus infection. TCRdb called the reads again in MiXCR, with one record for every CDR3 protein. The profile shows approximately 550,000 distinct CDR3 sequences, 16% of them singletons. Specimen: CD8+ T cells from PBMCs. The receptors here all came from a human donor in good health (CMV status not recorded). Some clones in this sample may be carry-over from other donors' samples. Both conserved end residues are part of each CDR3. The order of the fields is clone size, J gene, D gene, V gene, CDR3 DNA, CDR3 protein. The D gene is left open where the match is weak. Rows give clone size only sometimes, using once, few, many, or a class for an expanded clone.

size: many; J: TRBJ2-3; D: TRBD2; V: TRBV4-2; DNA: TGTGCCAGCAGCCAGAGGAGACTAGCGGGAGATGAAGATACGCAGTATTTT; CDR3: CASSQRRLAGDEDTQYF
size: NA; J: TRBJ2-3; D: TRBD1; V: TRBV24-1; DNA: TGTGCCACCGAAGGACAGGCCAGCACAGATACGCAGTATTTT; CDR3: CATEGQASTDTQYF
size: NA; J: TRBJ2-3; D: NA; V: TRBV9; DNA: TGTGCCAGCAGCGTAGACGGGACTAGCACAGATACGCAGTATTTT; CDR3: CASSVDGTSTDTQYF
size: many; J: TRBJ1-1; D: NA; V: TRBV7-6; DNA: TGTGCCAGCAGCCAGAGAGAGAACACTGAAGCTTTCTTT; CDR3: CASSQRENTEAFF
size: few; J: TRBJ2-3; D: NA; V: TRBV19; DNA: TGTGCCACCCGGGAGGTCGGGACAGGTACGACAGATACGCAGTATTTT; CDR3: CATREVGTGTTDTQYF
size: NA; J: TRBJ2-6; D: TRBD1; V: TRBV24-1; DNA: TGTGCCACCAGTGATTTCTCCGGGACAGATTACTCTGGGGCCAACGTCCTGACTTTC; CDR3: CATSDFSGTDYSGANVLTF
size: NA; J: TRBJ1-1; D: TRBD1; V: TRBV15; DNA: TGTGCCACCAGCAGAGCCATGGCCCCTGACAGGGGGACAGACACTGAAGCTTTCTTT; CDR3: CATSRAMAPDRGTDTEAFF
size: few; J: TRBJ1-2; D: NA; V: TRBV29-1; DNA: TGCAGCGTTTCAACCGAGCGGAGATTAACGGGCACCCAATATGGCTACACCTTC; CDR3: CSVSTERRLTGTQYGYTF
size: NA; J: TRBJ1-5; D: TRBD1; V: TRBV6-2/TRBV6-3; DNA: TGTGCCAGCAGTTACGCGACAGGGGGCAGCCAGCCCCAGCATTTT; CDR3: CASSYATGGSQPQHF
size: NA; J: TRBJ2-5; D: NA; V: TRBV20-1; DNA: TGCAGTGCTAGAAGGGGGTCCGCAGAGACCCAGTACTTC; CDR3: CSARRGSAETQYF
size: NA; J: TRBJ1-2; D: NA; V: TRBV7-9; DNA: TGTGCAAGCAGCTTATCGATCTCGGAGAATAACTATGGCTACACCTTC; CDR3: CASSLSISENNYGYTF
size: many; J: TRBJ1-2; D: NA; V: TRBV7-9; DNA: TGTGCCAGCAGCTTTAAGGTCTATGGCTACACCTTC; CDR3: CASSFKVYGYTF
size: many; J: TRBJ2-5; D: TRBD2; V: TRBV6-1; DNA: TGTGCCAGCAGTGAAAAGGGGCTAGCGGGAAGCCAAGAGACCCAGTACTTC; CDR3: CASSEKGLAGSQETQYF
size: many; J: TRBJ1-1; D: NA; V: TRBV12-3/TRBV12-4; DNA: TGTGCCAGCAGTTTAAGAGGGGATAACACTGAAGCTTTCTTT; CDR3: CASSLRGDNTEAFF
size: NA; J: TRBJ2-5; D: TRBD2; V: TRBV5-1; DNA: TGCGCCAGCAGCTTGTTAGCGGGGGGGCGGCCGGAGACCCAGTACTTC; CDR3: CASSLLAGGRPETQYF
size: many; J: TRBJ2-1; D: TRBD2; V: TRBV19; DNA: TGTGCCAGTAGTATCACCGGGACTAGCGCTAGTTTTGGGGGTGAGCAGTTCTTC; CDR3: CASSITGTSASFGGEQFF
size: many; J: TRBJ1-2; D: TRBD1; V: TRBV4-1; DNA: TGCGCCAGCAGCCAAGAGTCGTCCCGGGACAGGGACTATGGCTACACCTTC; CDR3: CASSQESSRDRDYGYTF
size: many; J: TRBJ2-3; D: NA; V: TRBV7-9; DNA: TGTGCCAGCAGGTCCGACATAGGGAGGCGCACAGATACGCAGTATTTT; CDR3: CASRSDIGRRTDTQYF
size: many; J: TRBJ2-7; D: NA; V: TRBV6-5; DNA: TGTGCCAGCAGTTACCAGGGACGTCCCTACGAGCAGTACTTC; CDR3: CASSYQGRPYEQYF
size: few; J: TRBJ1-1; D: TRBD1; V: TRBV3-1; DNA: TGTGCCAGCAGAACAGGGGTGGGTGAAGCTTTCTTT; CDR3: CASRTGVGEAFF